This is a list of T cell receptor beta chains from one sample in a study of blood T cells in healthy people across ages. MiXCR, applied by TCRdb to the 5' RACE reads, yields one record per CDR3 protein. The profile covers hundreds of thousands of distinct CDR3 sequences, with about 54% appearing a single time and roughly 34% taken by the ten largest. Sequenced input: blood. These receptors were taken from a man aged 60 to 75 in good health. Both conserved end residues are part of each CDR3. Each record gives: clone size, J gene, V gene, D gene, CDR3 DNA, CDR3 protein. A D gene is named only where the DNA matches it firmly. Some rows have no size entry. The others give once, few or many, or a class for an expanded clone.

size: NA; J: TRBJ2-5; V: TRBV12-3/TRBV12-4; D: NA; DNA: TGTGCCAGCAACTCTTTTGGGAATGAGCAGTACTTC; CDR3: CASNSFGNEQYF
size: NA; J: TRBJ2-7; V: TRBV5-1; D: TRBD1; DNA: TGCGCCAGCAGCGCACGGGACAGAGGCACCGAGCAGTACTTC; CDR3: CASSARDRGTEQYF
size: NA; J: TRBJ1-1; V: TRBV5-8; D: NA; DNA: TGTGCCAGCAACCCGGGCGTGTTGGGTGAAGCTTTCTTT; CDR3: CASNPGVLGEAFF
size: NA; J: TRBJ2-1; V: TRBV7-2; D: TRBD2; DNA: TGTGCCTGCAAGATAGCGGGGGGGAGCAATGAGCAGTTCTTC; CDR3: CACKIAGGSNEQFF
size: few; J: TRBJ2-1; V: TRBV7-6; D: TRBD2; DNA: TGTGCCAGCAGCTTAATAAAGGGACTAGCGGCCAATGAGCAGTTCTTC; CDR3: CASSLIKGLAANEQFF
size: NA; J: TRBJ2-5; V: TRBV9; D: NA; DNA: TGTGCCAGCAGCGTAGGGACAGTTAACCAAGAGACCCAGTACTTC; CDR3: CASSVGTVNQETQYF
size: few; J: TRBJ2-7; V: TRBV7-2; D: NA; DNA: TGTGCCAGCAGCCCAGGGACACACCTTATCCCCTACGAGCAGTACTTC; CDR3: CASSPGTHLIPYEQYF
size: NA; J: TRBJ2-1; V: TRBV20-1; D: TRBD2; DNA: TGCAGTGCTAAAGGGACTAGCGGGCGCTACAATGAGCAGTTCTTC; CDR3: CSAKGTSGRYNEQFF
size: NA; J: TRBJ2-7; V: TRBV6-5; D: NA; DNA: TGTGCCAGCAGTTACCCGAACCAAGGACTCCACGAGCAGTACTTC; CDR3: CASSYPNQGLHEQYF
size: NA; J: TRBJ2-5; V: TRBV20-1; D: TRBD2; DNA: TGCAGTGCCCCGACTAGCGGGGACGAGACCCAGTACTTC; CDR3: CSAPTSGDETQYF
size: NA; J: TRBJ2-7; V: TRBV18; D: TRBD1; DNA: TGTGCCAGCTCACGGACAGGGCAGTACGAGCAGTACTTC; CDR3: CASSRTGQYEQYF
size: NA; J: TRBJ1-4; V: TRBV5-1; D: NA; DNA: TGCGCTAGCAGCTTGGGGGGGTCTGCTAATGAAAAACTGTTTTTT; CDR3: CASSLGGSANEKLFF
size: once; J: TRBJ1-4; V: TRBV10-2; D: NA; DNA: TGCGCCAGCACCAGGGGCAGGGGTTTTGAAAAACGGTTTTTT; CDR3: CASTRGRGFEKRFF
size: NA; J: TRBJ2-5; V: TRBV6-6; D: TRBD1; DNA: TGTGCCAGCACCCGATCGGGACAGGGGGCCGAAGAGACCCAGTACTTC; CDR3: CASTRSGQGAEETQYF
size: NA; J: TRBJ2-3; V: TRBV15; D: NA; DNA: TGTGCCACCAGCGGGGCCGGTCGGGGCGCAGATACGCAGTATTTT; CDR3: CATSGAGRGADTQYF
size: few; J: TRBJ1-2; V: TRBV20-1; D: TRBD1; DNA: TGCAGTGCGACAGGGGGCCACTATGGCTACACCTTC; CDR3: CSATGGHYGYTF
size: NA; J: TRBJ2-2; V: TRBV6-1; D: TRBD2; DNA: TGTGCCAGCAAGGCCCGGGGGGGAACCGGGGAGCTGTTTTTT; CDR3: CASKARGGTGELFF
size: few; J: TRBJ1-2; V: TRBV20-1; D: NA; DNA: TGCAGTGCTAGAGCAGGGTTCGGAAAAGGCTACACCTTC; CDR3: CSARAGFGKGYTF
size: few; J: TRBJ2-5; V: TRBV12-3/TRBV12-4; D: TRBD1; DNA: TGTGCCAGCAGTATAGGACAGGGGATGGAGACCCAGTACTTC; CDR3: CASSIGQGMETQYF
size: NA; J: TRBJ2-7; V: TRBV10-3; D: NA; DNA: TGTGCCATCAGTGTAAGGGACACTTACAATGAGCAGTACTTC; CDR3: CAISVRDTYNEQYF
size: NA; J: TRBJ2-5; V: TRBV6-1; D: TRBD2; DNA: TGTGCCAGCTCGGGACTAGCGGGGGGAGAGACCCAGTACTTC; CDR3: CASSGLAGGETQYF
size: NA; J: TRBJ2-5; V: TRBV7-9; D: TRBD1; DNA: TGTGCCAGCAGCTCCGCCGGGACAGCCGGGGAGACCCAGTACTTC; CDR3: CASSSAGTAGETQYF
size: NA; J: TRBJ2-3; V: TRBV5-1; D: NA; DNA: TGCGCCAGCAGCTTACGACTGCCGGGCCAAAAATTCGAGGGCACAGATACGCAGTATTTT; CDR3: CASSLRLPGQKFEGTDTQYF
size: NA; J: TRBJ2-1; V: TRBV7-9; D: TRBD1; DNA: TGTGCCAGCAGTTCCGGGACAGGGGGGGTAAATGAGCAGTTCTTC; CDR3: CASSSGTGGVNEQFF
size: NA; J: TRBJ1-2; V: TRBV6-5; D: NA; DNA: TGTGCCAGCGCCCAGAAATCCTATGGCTACACCTTC; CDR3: CASAQKSYGYTF
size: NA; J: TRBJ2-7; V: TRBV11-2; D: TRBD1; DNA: TGTGCCAGCAGCTCAACAGGGGCCTACGAGCAGTACTTC; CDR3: CASSSTGAYEQYF
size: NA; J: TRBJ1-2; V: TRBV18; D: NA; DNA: TGTGCCAGCTCACCTCAGGACGGGGGCTACACCTTC; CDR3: CASSPQDGGYTF
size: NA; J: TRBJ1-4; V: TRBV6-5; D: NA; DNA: TGTGCCAGCAGCCCCTCACGGGTCGAAGGCGAAAAACTGTTTTTT; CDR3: CASSPSRVEGEKLFF
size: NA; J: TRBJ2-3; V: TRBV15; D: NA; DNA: TGTGCCACCAGCAGAGATGTTGGACGACAGACAGATACGCAGTATTTT; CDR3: CATSRDVGRQTDTQYF
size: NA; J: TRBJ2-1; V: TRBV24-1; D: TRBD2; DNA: TGTGCCACCAGTGACCCCGGGACTAGCGGGGACAATGAGCAGTTCTTC; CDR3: CATSDPGTSGDNEQFF
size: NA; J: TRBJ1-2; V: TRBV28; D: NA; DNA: TGTGCCAGCAGTTTTTGGCAGGGAAATGGCTACACCTTC; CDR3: CASSFWQGNGYTF
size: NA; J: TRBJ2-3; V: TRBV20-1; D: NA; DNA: TGCAGTGCTAGACTAGACAGGATTAGCACAGATACGCAGTATTTT; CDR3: CSARLDRISTDTQYF
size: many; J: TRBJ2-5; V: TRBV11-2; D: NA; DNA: TGTGCCAGCAGCTTAGAACGCCAAGAGACCCAGTACTTC; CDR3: CASSLERQETQYF
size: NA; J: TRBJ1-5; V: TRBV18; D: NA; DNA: TGTGCCAGCTCACGGACAGAGGAAAATCAGCCCCAGCATTTT; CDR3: CASSRTEENQPQHF
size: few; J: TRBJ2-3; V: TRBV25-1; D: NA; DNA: TGTGCCAGCAGTGATTACGGCAGGGTGAGCACAGATACGCAGTATTTT; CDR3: CASSDYGRVSTDTQYF
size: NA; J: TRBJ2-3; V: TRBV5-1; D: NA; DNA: TGCGCCAGCAGACCCCGGGACACCCATACGCAGTATTTT; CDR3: CASRPRDTHTQYF
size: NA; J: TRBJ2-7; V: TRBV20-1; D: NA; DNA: TGCAGTGCTAGTCCTCGTGGGGCCCCATACGAGCAGTACTTC; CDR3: CSASPRGAPYEQYF